Sequencing of this T cell receptor (beta chain) was carried out in a study of blood T cells in healthy people across ages. Next came a second PCR, run for about 7 to 12 cycles, which used a sample-barcoded 5' primer along with a J-beta primer mix. TCRdb reprocessed the 5' RACE reads with MiXCR, giving one entry per CDR3 protein. The table has roughly 800,000 distinct CDR3 sequences, 25% seen once; the top ten hold more than 8%. This sample also appeared in a second study, on T cells of mothers and their children.

This clonotype originated in a boy between 10 and 17 years old in good health. What was sequenced was blood.

CDR3 region: CASSNREPGVETQYF. CDR3 bases: TGCGCCAGCAGCAATCGGGAACCGGGAGTAGAGACCCAGTACTTC. V is TRBV4-1 and J is TRBJ2-5; D may be TRBD2 (6 bases). In germline, CDR1 is MGHRA, CDR2 YSYEKL. The CDR3 consists of 15 residues. V gave up 5 bases and J gave up 4 bases, with 17 bases separating them.